This T cell receptor (beta chain) was recovered during a study of T-cell reconstitution after alpha-beta-depleted transplantation in children. Molecular barcoding with unique molecular identifiers was used for the TCRbeta library. TCRdb re-called the PCR reads with MiXCR, one entry per CDR3 protein. The data show roughly 490,000 distinct CDR3 sequences, around 10% seen once. CDR1 and CDR2 (germline): SGHTA, FQGTGA. V dropped 0 bases and J dropped 4 bases, with 7 bases sitting between them. The CDR3 sequence is 14 residues long. The chain recombines TRBV7-3 with TRBJ2-1; D gene unclear. The starting material was PBMCs, mostly from graft donor cells, obtained 180 days after TCRalphabeta/CD19-depleted stem cell transplant. The sequence derives from a female patient between 2 and 15 years old who had a stem cell transplant for aplastic anemia, so the T cells may come from the graft donor. CDR3 sequence: CASSLTDGYNEQFF. CDR3 in DNA: TGTGCCAGCAGCTTAACAGACGGATACAATGAGCAGTTCTTC.